This TCR beta chain was sequenced in a study of T-cell reconstitution after alpha-beta-depleted transplantation in children. TCRbeta library construction was performed incorporating unique molecular identifiers. TCRdb recomputed calls from the PCR reads with MiXCR, one row per CDR3 protein. There are under 400,000 distinct CDR3 sequences in the sample; around 25% occur only once, and approximately 11% lies in the top ten. The V gene lost 4 bases and the J gene lost 5 bases, with 12 bases spanning the gap. This CDR3 spans 14 amino acids. Germline assignment: CDR1 ENHRY and CDR2 SYGVKD. This clonotype has more than one count but fewer than ten.

The material was PBMCs, mostly from graft donor cells, obtained 180 days after TCRalphabeta/CD19-depleted stem cell transplant. The sequence was collected from a male patient younger than 18 who had a stem cell transplant for acute lymphoblastic leukemia, so the T cells may come from the graft donor. The gene calls are TRBV10-3 and TRBJ1-3; maybe TRBD1 (5 bases). Written as DNA, the CDR3 is TGTGCCATCAGTGTCGGAGGGGCCAGAAACACCATATATTTT. Its translation: CAISVGGARNTIYF.